The 14 T cell receptor beta chains below come from one sample, sequenced in a study of a mutant IDH1 vaccine in newly diagnosed glioma. These TCRs are of unknown antigen specificity. Only in-frame clones appear in the TCRdb table, and some are missing; sequencing was by immunoSEQ multiplex PCR. The table has around 70,000 clones, almost 85% seen once; the top ten hold approximately 12%. Time point meaning: week 35, safety follow-up. Vaccination comprised doses that each held 300 ug of mutant IDH1 20-mer peptide, plus topical imiquimod. This specimen consisted of PBMCs, obtained from a glioma patient whose treatment included an IDH1 peptide vaccine. These TCRs come from a man younger than 30 with glioma.

This chain joins TRBV6-5 and TRBJ2-2; tentatively, D is TRBD2 (5 bases). V was shortened by 10 bases and J by 5 bases, with 11 bases between the two germline ends. There are 12 residues in the CDR3. The V gene's germline CDR1 is MNHEY and CDR2 SVGAGI. In DNA, the CDR3 is TGTGCCACCGCCGGGGAGACCGGGGAGCTGTTTTTT. This encodes CATAGETGELFF.

The V and J genes are TRBV11-2 and TRBJ1-1, with D perhaps TRBD1 (6 bases). Germline lookup yields CDR1 SGHAT and CDR2 FQNNGV. The V and J ends lost 0 bases and 4 bases respectively, with 9 bases between them. This CDR3 has 14 amino acids. Written as DNA, the CDR3 is TGTGCCAGCAGCTTAGAAGGGGGAGGCACTGAAGCTTTCTTT. It translates to CASSLEGGGTEAFF.

The rearrangement joins TRBV28 to TRBJ1-1; TRBD1 aligns across 11 bases. CDR1 and CDR2 from the germline V gene are MDHEN and SYDVKM. J was trimmed by 6 bases and V by 5 bases; bases with no gene match: 8. The CDR3 totals 15 residues. The CDR3 DNA is TGTGCCAGCAGTCCCGTAGGGACAGGGGGTGCTGAAGCTTTCTTT. Translated, it gives CASSPVGTGGAEAFF.

The V call is TRBV4-3, the J call TRBJ1-1; D not resolved. Trimming shortened V by 1 base and J by 4 bases, and 7 bases separated the two germline ends. The CDR3 totals 13 residues. Germline values: CDR1 LGHNA, CDR2 YSLEER. CDR3 nucleotide sequence: TGCGCCAGCAGCCAAGGACTGAGCACTGAAGCTTTCTTT. Residues: CASSQGLSTEAFF.

The V and J genes are TRBV7-2 and TRBJ2-2, with no clear D. The CDR3 totals 14 residues. Trimming removed 3 bases from V and 2 bases from J, with 7 bases in between. CDR1 and CDR2 from the germline V gene are SGHTA and FQGNSA. CDR3 protein: CASSFRRNTGELFF. DNA for the CDR3: TGTGCCAGCAGCTTCAGGAGAAACACCGGGGAGCTGTTTTTT.

The chain carries TRBV2 and TRBJ1-1; D gene uncertain. Looked up from germline, CDR1 is SNHLY and CDR2 is FYNNEI. The CDR3 sequence is 13 residues long. CDR3 bases: TGTGTCTTGTTGCCGGGAGGGAACACTGAAGCTTTCTTT. Residues: CVLLPGGNTEAFF. Using reference TRBV2 and TRBJ1-1 for the parts outside the CDR3, the full variable domain is EPEVTQTPSHQVTQMGQEVILRCVPISNHLYFYWYRQILGQKVEFLVSFYNNEISEKSEIFDDQFSVERPDGSNFTLKIRSTKLEDSAMYFCVLLPGGNTEAFFGQGTRLTVV.

The CDR3 region has the DNA TGCGCCAGCAGCTTGGCGGACATACAAGAGCCCACAGATACGCAGTATTTT. Translated: CASSLADIQEPTDTQYF. The rearrangement uses TRBV5-1 and TRBJ2-3, with D possibly TRBD1 on 5 matching bases. Germline CDR1 reads SGHRS; CDR2 reads YFSETQ. The CDR3 covers 17 residues. The V end was cut by 0 bases, the J end by 2 bases, with 16 bases between.

This clone showed up just once. The CDR3 sequence: CASSYRGYDTEAFF. CDR3 nucleotides: TGTGCCAGCAGCTACAGGGGGTACGACACTGAAGCTTTCTTT. The gene calls are TRBV6-6 and TRBJ1-1, with 8 bases lining up with TRBD1. CDR1 and CDR2 from the germline V gene are MNHNY and SVGAGI (reference sequence). The trim removed 6 bases at V and 3 bases at J, leaving 6 bases unmatched. There are 14 residues in the CDR3.

The CDR3 nucleotides read TGTGCCAGCATCCTGACAGGGGGCACCTACGAGCAGTACTTC. This codes for CASILTGGTYEQYF. This sequence joins TRBV28 and TRBJ2-7; 10 bases agree with TRBD1. V lost 7 bases and J lost 2; bases outside the gene matches: 5. The CDR3 extends over 14 amino acids. The germline CDR1 and CDR2 sequences are MDHEN and SYDVKM. Full variable domain (rest looked up from reference TRBV28 and TRBJ2-7): DVKVTQSSRYLVKRTGEKVFLECVQDMDHENMFWYRQDPGLGLRLIYFSYDVKMKEKGDIPEGYSVSREKKERFSLILESASTNQTSMYLCASILTGGTYEQYFGPGTRLTVT.

The rearrangement uses TRBV15 and TRBJ1-5, with unresolved D. The germline V and J ends were trimmed by 5 bases and 0 bases, with 11 bases remaining between them. This CDR3 is built from 15 residues. CDR1 and CDR2 from the germline V gene are LNHNV and YYDKDF (reference sequence). The CDR3 DNA reads as TGTGCCACCAGCCTAACGAGCTATAGCAATCAGCCCCAGCATTTT. It specifies CATSLTSYSNQPQHF.

The chain recombines TRBV5-1 with TRBJ2-7, with D possibly matching TRBD1 (6 bases). Trimming took off 3 bases at V and 1 base at J, with 11 bases between the two ends. There are 14 residues in the CDR3. Germline assignment: CDR1 SGHRS and CDR2 YFSETQ. The CDR3 loop is CASSWGTLSYEQYF. The CDR3 DNA is TGCGCCAGCAGCTGGGGGACATTATCCTACGAGCAGTACTTC. Supplemented by reference TRBV5-1 and TRBJ2-7, the full variable domain reads KAGVTQTPRYLIKTRGQQVTLSCSPISGHRSVSWYQQTPGQGLQFLFEYFSETQRNKGNFPGRFSGRQFSNSRSEMNVSTLELGDSALYLCASSWGTLSYEQYFGPGTRLTVT.

The chain is built from TRBV27 and TRBJ2-7, with 8 bases lining up with TRBD1. The CDR3 totals 13 residues. Germline lookup yields CDR1 MNHEY and CDR2 SMNVEV (reference sequence). V dropped 3 bases and J dropped 4; count of bases not matched to a gene: 2. For the CDR3, the DNA is TGTGCCAGCAGTTTCAGGGGGCAATACGAGCAGTACTTC. This gives the protein CASSFRGQYEQYF.

CDR3 amino acids: CSARLAGPYNEQFF. The DNA of the CDR3 is TGCAGCGCCCGACTAGCGGGACCCTACAATGAGCAGTTCTTC. V and J are TRBV29-1 and TRBJ2-1, with 11 bases matching TRBD2. V shed 7 bases, J shed 2 bases, and the junction held 4 bases outside the gene matches. The CDR3 is made up of 14 amino acids. Germline-derived CDR1 and CDR2 are SQVTM and ANQGSEA.

This clone was counted a single time. The chain is built from TRBV5-8 and TRBJ2-3, with 7 bases lining up with TRBD2. Losses at the gene ends were 1 base for V and 2 bases for J; bases not matched to a gene: 13. Looked up from germline, CDR1 is SGHTS and CDR2 is YDEGEE. This CDR3 has 18 amino acids. CDR3 DNA sequence: TGTGCCAGCAGCTTGTGGGGTTCGGCTAGCGGAGACACAGATACGCAGTATTTT. This encodes CASSLWGSASGDTDTQYF.